This entry lists 27 T cell receptor beta chains sequenced from one sample in a study of cytomegalovirus exposure and HLA in healthy donors. Sequenced by immunoSEQ multiplex PCR; TCRdb stores in-frame clones only, minus some. The sample comprises approximately 65,000 clones, around 93% of which are singletons, and 3.1% rests with the top ten. The sample taken for sequencing was PBMCs. The receptors were gathered from a man aged 18 to 35 in good health and CMV-seronegative.

In its sample, this clone is medium-sized. V is TRBV12-5 and J is TRBJ2-2, with TRBD2 matching 14 bases. The CDR3 is 20 amino acids. Per germline, CDR1 LGHNT and CDR2 FRNRAP. V trimming: 0 bases; J trimming: 5 bases; junction bases outside the gene matches: 11. The CDR3 sequence is CASGLVCKGLAGVRTGELFF. As DNA, the CDR3 is TGTGCTAGTGGTTTGGTATGTAAGGGACTAGCGGGAGTAAGGACCGGGGAGCTGTTTTTT.

The chain combines TRBV5-6 with TRBJ1-2, with a tentative D call TRBD1 (6 bases). V was trimmed by 2 bases and J by 2 bases, leaving 13 bases between them. Germline-derived CDR1 and CDR2 are SGHDT and YYEEEE. The CDR3 has 15 amino acids. The DNA of the CDR3 is TGTGCCAGCAGCTTTAAGAACAGGGAGAACTATGGCTACACCTTC. This gives the protein CASSFKNRENYGYTF. The whole variable domain, remainder taken from reference TRBV5-6 and TRBJ1-2, is DAGVTQSPTHLIKTRGQQVTLRCSPKSGHDTVSWYQQALGQGPQFIFQYYEEEERQRGNFPDRFSGHQFPNYSSELNVNALLLGDSALYLCASSFKNRENYGYTFGSGTRLTVV.

V and J are TRBV7-2 and TRBJ2-2; D possibly corresponds to TRBD1 (5 bases). In germline, CDR1 is SGHTA, CDR2 FQGNSA. The length of the CDR3 is 16 residues. V gave up 1 base and J gave up 0 bases, with 9 bases separating them. Here the CDR3 reads CASSLEGPPNTGELFF. The DNA for the CDR3 is TGTGCCAGCAGCTTAGAGGGGCCCCCGAACACCGGGGAGCTGTTTTTT.

The chain recombines TRBV28 with TRBJ2-7; D is possibly TRBD2 (6 bases). The CDR3 is 14 amino acids. CDR1 is MDHEN, CDR2 SYDVKM, per germline. V was cut by 8 bases and J by 5 bases, with 19 bases left in between. DNA for the CDR3: TGTGCCAGCGGCCCGGGACTGCGTTTCCACGAGCAGTACTTC. This sequence encodes CASGPGLRFHEQYF.

The chain links TRBV7-3 to TRBJ2-5; a weak D match, TRBD1 (7 bases). The CDR3 extends over 15 amino acids. Germline V gene sequence: CDR1 SGHTA, CDR2 FQGTGA. Trimming removed 5 bases at V and 1 base at J, with 14 bases between. The CDR3 loop is CASSRGGGGQETQYF. In DNA, the CDR3 is TGTGCCAGCAGCCGTGGAGGGGGCGGCCAAGAGACCCAGTACTTC.

Comments on this clone: The sample holds other DNA sequences that translate to the same CDR3. In DNA form, the CDR3 reads TGTGCCAGCAGCCAAGATACTAGCGGTTCTTACGAGCAGTACTTC. Amino acid sequence: CASSQDTSGSYEQYF. The V call is TRBV4-2, the J call TRBJ2-7; 8 nucleotides align to TRBD2. The CDR3 sequence is 15 residues long. Trimming cost V 0 bases and J 4 bases; bases outside gene matches: 5. The germline gives CDR1 LGHNA, CDR2 YNFKEQ.

The V and J genes are TRBV7-3 and TRBJ2-1; a weak D match, TRBD2 (5 bases). V was pared by 5 bases and J by 8 bases, with 13 bases between. The germline V gene encodes CDR1 SGHTA and CDR2 FQGTGA. CDR3 size: 13 residues. CDR3 in DNA: TGTGCCAGCAGCCTAGCTTCGGGGTATGAGCAGTTCTTC. This translates into CASSLASGYEQFF.

The rearrangement joins TRBV28 to TRBJ1-2; D perhaps matches TRBD1 (6 bases). The germline CDR1 and CDR2 sequences are MDHEN and SYDVKM. This CDR3 comprises 13 residues. V lost 6 bases and J lost 1, with 9 bases in between. CDR3: CASSFRGNYGYTF. CDR3 bases: TGTGCCAGCAGCTTCAGGGGTAACTATGGCTACACCTTC.

The chain employs TRBV6-5 and TRBJ2-1; D unclear. Germline lookup yields CDR1 MNHEY and CDR2 SVGAGI. This CDR3 is 13 amino acids long. The V end lost 4 bases, the J end lost 7 bases, and 11 bases lay between the germline ends. The CDR3 nucleotides read TGTGCCAGCAGTTCCGACCCGACAAATGAGCAGTTCTTC. It yields the protein CASSSDPTNEQFF.

The chain joins TRBV7-9 to TRBJ1-5, with TRBD1 identical over 7 bases. CDR1 is SEHNR and CDR2 is FQNEAQ in the germline V gene (reference sequence). The CDR3 length is 19 residues. Trimming at V came to 1 base and at J to 2 bases, leaving 14 bases not matched to a gene. This CDR3 is CASSLDRTITGAGNQPQHF. CDR3 DNA: TGTGCCAGCAGCTTAGACCGAACTATAACAGGGGCAGGCAATCAGCCCCAGCATTTT.

The chain couples TRBV9 to TRBJ2-1; a weak D match, TRBD2 (5 bases). CDR1 SGDLS and CDR2 YYNGEE come from the germline V gene. The CDR3 length is 15 residues. The V end lost 0 bases, the J end lost 7 bases, and 14 bases lay between the germline ends. The CDR3, as DNA: TGTGCCAGCAGCGTAGGGTCCCTTCGAGGGAATGAGCAGTTCTTC. Residues: CASSVGSLRGNEQFF.

V is TRBV30 and J is TRBJ2-7; 9 nucleotides line up with TRBD1. CDR1 is GTSNPN and CDR2 is SVGIG in the germline V gene (reference sequence). The CDR3 runs to 14 residues. The trim removed 4 bases at V and 3 bases at J, leaving 7 bases unmatched. Written as DNA, the CDR3 is TGTGCCTGGAACGAGGGACAGGGAAACTACGAGCAGTACTTC. Its translation is CAWNEGQGNYEQYF.

J is TRBJ1-4 and V is TRBV6-5; no reliable D call. V was shortened by 5 bases and J by 12 bases, with 16 bases between the two germline ends. CDR1 and CDR2 (germline): MNHEY, SVGAGI. The CDR3 is 13 residues long. CDR3 protein: CASSTYDGNQLFF. The CDR3 DNA is TGTGCCAGCAGTACTTACGACGGGAACCAACTGTTTTTT.

This clone was seen many times. In DNA form, the CDR3 reads TGTGCCAGCAGCAAATCGGGTGAGCAGTACTTC. Translated, it gives CASSKSGEQYF. J is TRBJ2-7 and V is TRBV21-1; the table calls TRBD2, which could not be checked here. TRBV21-1 is noted as a pseudogene. The CDR3 consists of 11 residues.

In its sample, this clone was seen once. The J gene is TRBJ2-1, the V gene TRBV9; possible D gene TRBD2, 6 bases. Germline values: CDR1 SGDLS, CDR2 YYNGEE. Trimming left V 0 bases short and J 3 bases short, with 13 bases between. The CDR3 length is 16 residues. The CDR3 reads CASSVGGTGGYNEQFF. CDR3 nucleotide sequence: TGTGCCAGCAGCGTAGGGGGGACTGGAGGCTACAATGAGCAGTTCTTC.

The V and J genes are TRBV29-1 and TRBJ1-2; TRBD1 matches at 10 bases. Germline assignment: CDR1 SQVTM and CDR2 ANQGSEA. J lost 4 bases, V lost 3 bases, and 2 bases had no gene match. This CDR3 comprises 13 residues. Here the CDR3 DNA reads TGCAGCGTTGACGGGACAGGGGCCTATGGCTACACCTTC. Translation: CSVDGTGAYGYTF.

This clone was counted a single time. The J gene is TRBJ2-2, the V gene TRBV9; 8 nucleotides agree with TRBD1. V lost 0 bases and J lost 3; bases outside the gene matches: 1. CDR3 size: 15 residues. CDR1 and CDR2 (germline): SGDLS, YYNGEE. The CDR3 sequence: CASSVGTGYTGELFF. CDR3 sequence (DNA): TGTGCCAGCAGCGTAGGGACAGGGTACACCGGGGAGCTGTTTTTT.

This chain connects TRBV5-5 to TRBJ2-2, with D possibly matching TRBD1 (5 bases). Trimming cost V 1 base and J 0 bases, with 16 bases left between them. The CDR3 runs 18 residues. CDR1 is SGHKS, CDR2 YYEKEE, per germline (reference sequence). The DNA of the CDR3 is TGTGCCAGCAGCTTGCGACAGATAAGTATCGCGAACACCGGGGAGCTGTTTTTT. Its protein product is CASSLRQISIANTGELFF.

The chain joins TRBV2 to TRBJ1-5; possibly TRBD1 for D (5 bases). With 4 bases removed from V and 5 bases from J, the gap between germline ends came to 18 bases. The CDR3 has 16 amino acids. Germline V gene data show CDR1 as SNHLY and CDR2 as FYNNEI. The CDR3 spells CASSGRGFGGYQPQHF. The CDR3 nucleotides read TGTGCCAGCAGTGGGCGGGGCTTCGGAGGTTATCAGCCCCAGCATTTT.

The table lists this clone with a count of one. V gene TRBV9 combines with J gene TRBJ2-7; tentatively, D is TRBD2 (6 bases). Germline V CDR1 and CDR2: SGDLS, YYNGEE. The length of the CDR3 is 13 residues. The V end lost 4 bases, the J end lost 6 bases, and 14 bases lay between the germline ends. This CDR3 is CASSLEGTFEQYF. CDR3 bases: TGTGCCAGCAGCCTTGAAGGGACTTTCGAGCAGTACTTC.

This clone was picked up one time. This sequence joins TRBV4-3 and TRBJ2-1, with a tentative D call TRBD2 (6 bases). V was trimmed by 4 bases and J by 4 bases, leaving 14 bases between them. Germline CDR1 reads LGHNA; CDR2 reads YSLEER. The CDR3 has 15 residues. The CDR3 region has the DNA TGCGCCAGCAGCCCCCGGGCGGGGCTTTACAATGAGCAGTTCTTC. Amino acid sequence: CASSPRAGLYNEQFF.

The genes are TRBV7-2 and TRBJ1-1; D gene ambiguous. Germline CDR1 reads SGHTA; CDR2 reads FQGNSA. V was cut by 5 bases and J by 5 bases, with 15 bases left in between. The CDR3 runs to 14 residues. The CDR3 DNA reads TGTGCCAGCAGCCCTCCAGGAGGATGGACTGAAGCTTTCTTT. Amino acids: CASSPPGGWTEAFF.

The genes are TRBV2 and TRBJ2-7, with D possibly being TRBD2 (6 bases). The germline V gene has CDR1 SNHLY and CDR2 FYNNEI. The CDR3 sequence is 17 residues long. V lost 2 bases to trimming and J lost 3 bases, with 20 bases between them. As DNA, the CDR3 is TGTGCCAGCAGTGAAAGAGGGAGAACACGGGGGAGCTACGAGCAGTACTTC. It translates to CASSERGRTRGSYEQYF.

The genes are TRBV5-1 and TRBJ2-7, with 10 nucleotides matching TRBD1. This CDR3 spans 15 amino acids. J lost 5 bases, V lost 4 bases, and 9 bases had no gene match. From germline, CDR1 is SGHRS and CDR2 YFSETQ. CDR3 amino acids: CASSASPGTGDEQYF. The CDR3 DNA sequence: TGCGCCAGCAGCGCCTCCCCGGGGACAGGGGACGAGCAGTACTTC. Full variable domain (outside the CDR3, taken from reference TRBV5-1 and TRBJ2-7): KAGVTQTPRYLIKTRGQQVTLSCSPISGHRSVSWYQQTPGQGLQFLFEYFSETQRNKGNFPGRFSGRQFSNSRSEMNVSTLELGDSALYLCASSASPGTGDEQYFGPGTRLTVT.

The chain joins TRBV5-4 to TRBJ2-2; 11 nucleotides align to TRBD2. Germline lookup yields CDR1 SGHNT and CDR2 YYREEE (reference sequence). This CDR3 has 17 amino acids. The junction had 12 bases not matched to a gene; V was cut back by 4 bases and J by 7 bases. This CDR3 reads CASSQTGSGRAFGELFF. The CDR3 DNA reads TGTGCCAGCAGCCAAACCGGTAGCGGGAGGGCCTTCGGGGAGCTGTTTTTT.

This clone was seen only a few times. The rearrangement joins TRBV2 to TRBJ2-3; D gene ambiguous. The length of the CDR3 is 15 residues. Germline-derived CDR1 and CDR2 are SNHLY and FYNNEI. V was pared by 0 bases and J by 3 bases, with 10 bases between. CDR3 region: CASSEAGQRTDTQYF. CDR3 DNA: TGTGCCAGCAGTGAAGCGGGCCAAAGAACAGATACGCAGTATTTT.

This rearrangement joins TRBV11-2 to TRBJ2-2, with TRBD1 identical over 7 bases. The CDR3 length is 14 residues. From germline, CDR1 is SGHAT and CDR2 FQNNGV. V lost 5 bases, J lost 7 bases, and 7 bases stayed unmatched. The chain's CDR3 is CASSQEGAGGELFF. CDR3 coding DNA: TGTGCCAGCAGCCAAGAGGGGGCGGGCGGGGAGCTGTTTTTT.